These 9 T cell receptor beta chains were sequenced from one sample in a study of shared T cell receptors in the human thymus. TCRdb keeps only in-frame clones here, not all; method: immunoSEQ multiplex PCR. The data contain about 730,000 clones, approximately 83% of them singletons. This sample also belongs to another study, concerning human thymus T cells.

What was sequenced was thymocytes. These receptors were obtained from a girl under three years old with a congenital heart defect.

This clone was found once. This CDR3 is also generated by other DNA sequences in the sample. The rearrangement links TRBV28 to TRBJ1-1; D might be TRBD1 (6 bases). V dropped 3 bases and J dropped 5 bases, with 10 bases sitting between them. The CDR3 is 13 residues long. Germline CDR1 reads MDHEN; CDR2 reads SYDVKM. The DNA of the CDR3 is TGTGCCAGCAGTTTTAGGGGGGGAACTGAAGCTTTCTTT. Protein: CASSFRGGTEAFF.

V usage is TRBV4-1 and J usage is TRBJ2-7, with D tentatively TRBD1 (5 bases). V was shortened by 4 bases and J by 4 bases, with 11 bases between the two germline ends. This CDR3 has 13 residues. Per the germline V gene, CDR1 is MGHRA and CDR2 is YSYEKL. The CDR3: CASSLRDSYEQYF. Written as DNA, the CDR3 is TGCGCCAGCAGCCTCAGGGATTCGTACGAGCAGTACTTC.

This rearrangement joins TRBV11-2 to TRBJ2-7, with D hard to call. The germline V and J ends were trimmed by 1 base and 2 bases, with 15 bases remaining between them. The CDR3 is 16 residues long. The V gene's germline CDR1 is SGHAT and CDR2 FQNNGV. Written as DNA, the CDR3 is TGTGCCAGCAGCTTAGGTTTTACGGCGGAAGCCTACGAGCAGTACTTC. It translates to CASSLGFTAEAYEQYF.

On this clone: One end of the junction varies from germline; a read error may be responsible. The rearrangement links TRBV7-7 to TRBJ2-5; 12 positions agree with TRBD2. This CDR3 is built from 16 residues. Germline V lookup: CDR1 SSHAT, CDR2 FNYEAQ (reference sequence). In DNA form, the CDR3 reads TGTGCTAGCAGCTCGAGGACTAGCGGGGCGATGGGGACCCAGTACTTC. Its protein product is CASSSRTSGAMGTQYF.

The rearrangement links TRBV28 to TRBJ2-6; D is possibly TRBD2 (6 bases). CDR1 and CDR2 from the germline V gene are MDHEN and SYDVKM. The V end lost 7 bases, the J end lost 0 bases, and 16 bases lay between the germline ends. The CDR3 is made up of 17 amino acids. CDR3 sequence (DNA): TGTGCCAGCACATCCGGGACTGATCCCTCTGGGGCCAACGTCCTGACTTTC. Residues: CASTSGTDPSGANVLTF.

The gene calls are TRBV7-9 and TRBJ2-3, with TRBD2 matching 12 bases. CDR1 SEHNR and CDR2 FQNEAQ come from the germline V gene (reference sequence). The length of the CDR3 is 18 residues. The trim removed 1 base at V and 4 bases at J, leaving 9 bases unmatched. CDR3 loop: CASSLGELAGGNPDTQYF. The CDR3 DNA sequence: TGTGCCAGCAGCTTAGGGGAACTAGCGGGGGGCAATCCAGATACGCAGTATTTT.

The count of this clone is one. J is TRBJ2-3 and V is TRBV6-1, with 16 bases fitting TRBD2. The V segment lost 3 bases and the J segment 2 bases; nucleotides outside the gene matches: 5. This CDR3 comprises 18 residues. Looked up from germline, CDR1 is MNHNS and CDR2 is SASEGT. CDR3 DNA sequence: TGTGCCAGCAGTGAGGGACTAGCGGGGGGGCCGGTCACAGATACGCAGTATTTT. Translating it yields CASSEGLAGGPVTDTQYF.

The chain's CDR3 is CASSQELFGEIISEQYF. The CDR3, as DNA: TGCGCCAGCAGCCAAGAGCTTTTCGGGGAAATAATCAGCGAGCAGTACTTC. V is TRBV4-1 and J is TRBJ2-7, with a possible D match to TRBD2 (5 bases). Trimming removed 0 bases at V and 6 bases at J, with 21 bases between. The CDR3 has 17 amino acids. The V gene's germline CDR1 is MGHRA and CDR2 YSYEKL.

This clone appeared a few times. The chain recombines TRBV3-2 with TRBJ2-7; the table's D call TRBD2 went unverified against the DNA. TRBV3-2 is a documented pseudogene. This CDR3 comprises 9 residues. The CDR3 sequence: CANGGEQYF. Here the CDR3 DNA reads TGTGCCAACGGGGGCGAGCAGTACTTC.